This T cell receptor beta chain came from a study of TIL therapy for anti-PD-1-resistant metastatic lung cancer. Study information: Most patients had lung adenocarcinoma; a handful of tumors were EGFR-mutant, two ALK-rearranged; half smoked currently or formerly. Study-wide findings and caveats: The cohort had more treatment-naive, never-smoker and oncogene-addicted patients than typical.

To note about this clone: Its matching antigen is unknown.

Germline CDR1 SQVTM, CDR2 ANQGSEA. This CDR3 has 15 residues. After removal of 0 bases from V and 3 bases from J, the junction contained 6 bases not matched to a gene. The libraries were made with immunoSEQ v3. Sequencing was performed with immunoSEQ multiplex PCR; in TCRdb, only in-frame clones are kept and a portion is missing. The sample yields about 60,000 clones, about two thirds seen once. Documented time point: pre-treatment sample, taken before nivolumab and TIL therapy. Enrollment ran from October 2017 to early 2020. This TCR came from a person aged 25-79 years with non-small cell lung cancer. This chain uses TRBV29-1 with TRBJ1-1; 8 positions match TRBD1. The sequencing here drew on blood, taken at baseline. CDR3 sequence reads: CSVEDERTGHTEAFF. CDR3 in DNA: TGCAGCGTTGAAGATGAGAGGACAGGGCACACTGAAGCTTTCTTT.